The 24 T cell receptor beta chains below all came from one sample that was sequenced in a study of cytomegalovirus exposure and HLA in healthy donors. In the PCR, 60 Vbeta and 13 Jbeta primers were used. Clones were read by immunoSEQ multiplex PCR, and TCRdb kept only the in-frame ones, dropping some. The sample holds 90,000 to 100,000 clones, 78% seen once. The sequencing sample was made of PBMCs. Receptor source: a woman aged 40 to 50 in good health and CMV-seronegative.

The V call is TRBV28, the J call TRBJ2-7, with 11 bases aligning to TRBD2. The germline gives CDR1 MDHEN, CDR2 SYDVKM. V shed 6 bases, J shed 4 bases, and the junction held 17 bases outside the gene matches. CDR3 length equals 18 residues. CDR3 in DNA: TGTGCCAGCAGCTCACCCCCGGGACTAGCGGCGAAGGTTTACGAGCAGTACTTC. Encoded protein: CASSSPPGLAAKVYEQYF.

This rearrangement joins TRBV29-1 to TRBJ1-3; TRBD1 agrees at 10 bases. The CDR3 contains 15 residues. Trimming took 4 bases from V and 4 from J; bases not matched to a gene: 7. Germline V gene lookup returns CDR1 SQVTM and CDR2 ANQGSEA. The CDR3 sequence: CSVGGQGSSGNTIYF. For the CDR3, the DNA is TGCAGCGTTGGGGGACAGGGGTCTTCAGGAAACACCATATATTTT.

The chain carries TRBV7-9 and TRBJ2-2; 8 bases are shared with TRBD1. The CDR3 length is 14 residues. Trimming took 4 bases from V and 6 from J; bases not matched to a gene: 4. Germline V gene sequence: CDR1 SEHNR, CDR2 FQNEAQ (reference sequence). The CDR3 DNA sequence: TGTGCCAGCAGCTACCCACAGGGGGCCGGGGAGCTGTTTTTT. The encoded protein is CASSYPQGAGELFF.

This clone was observed a handful of times. The CDR3 coding sequence is TGTGCCAGCCTCACCCCAGGACACACCAACACTGAAGCTTTCTTT. Translated, it gives CASLTPGHTNTEAFF. The V and J genes are TRBV2 and TRBJ1-1; D perhaps matches TRBD1 (5 bases). The germline V gene has CDR1 SNHLY and CDR2 FYNNEI. Trimming removed 8 bases at V and 2 bases at J, with 18 bases between. The CDR3 sequence is 15 residues long.

This clone occurred a few times. The chain couples TRBV10-3 to TRBJ2-5, with 9 bases fitting TRBD2. The CDR3 covers 16 residues. Germline V gives CDR1 ENHRY, CDR2 SYGVKD. V lost 5 bases to trimming and J lost 5 bases; unmatched junction nucleotides: 12. The CDR3 nucleotides are TGTGCCATCAGTCCGGGTTTGCGGGAGGGCCGGGAGACCCAGTACTTC. Translating gives CAISPGLREGRETQYF.

V usage is TRBV11-2 and J usage is TRBJ2-7; TRBD1 matches at 9 bases. Losses at the gene ends were 8 bases for V and 5 bases for J; bases not matched to a gene: 4. CDR1 SGHAT and CDR2 FQNNGV come from the germline V gene. CDR3 length: 12 amino acids. The CDR3 spells CASSWTGDEQYF. The CDR3 DNA follows: TGTGCCAGCTCCTGGACAGGGGACGAGCAGTACTTC.

The chain links TRBV5-4 to TRBJ1-3; D unresolved. The V gene's germline CDR1 is SGHNT and CDR2 YYREEE (reference sequence). V lost 1 base to trimming and J lost 0 bases, with 5 bases between them. The CDR3 length is 14 residues. CDR3 protein: CASSLYSSGNTIYF. CDR3 in DNA: TGTGCCAGCAGCTTGTACAGCTCTGGAAACACCATATATTTT. Variable domain in full (rest from reference TRBV5-4 and TRBJ1-3): ETGVTQSPTHLIKTRGQQVTLRCSSQSGHNTVSWYQQALGQGPQFIFQYYREEENGRGNFPPRFSGLQFPNYSSELNVNALELDDSALYLCASSLYSSGNTIYFGEGSWLTVV.

The V and J genes are TRBV5-5 and TRBJ2-7; D unresolved. The CDR3 is 13 residues long. The germline V and J ends were trimmed by 0 bases and 3 bases, with 7 bases remaining between them. Germline V gene sequence: CDR1 SGHKS, CDR2 YYEKEE (reference sequence). The CDR3 bases are TGTGCCAGCAGCTTGGGCCCACTCTACGAGCAGTACTTC. Translating gives CASSLGPLYEQYF.

The gene calls are TRBV19 and TRBJ1-1; tentatively, D is TRBD1 (5 bases). Trimming stripped 4 bases from V and 1 base from J, with 13 bases between. Germline values: CDR1 LNHDA, CDR2 SQIVND (reference sequence). The CDR3 has 15 residues. The CDR3 loop reads CASSTSRGSNTEAFF. The CDR3 DNA sequence: TGTGCCAGTAGTACCTCCCGGGGGTCGAACACTGAAGCTTTCTTT.

This clone was recorded only once. This specimen includes other DNA sequences encoding the same CDR3. J is TRBJ1-2 and V is TRBV6-1, with D hard to call. There are 13 residues in the CDR3. Germline CDR1 MNHNS, CDR2 SASEGT. Between the trimmed V and J ends, which lost 1 base and 4 bases, there was a span of 7 bases. The CDR3 spells CASSEGRVYGYTF. The DNA of the CDR3 is TGTGCCAGCAGTGAAGGGCGGGTCTATGGCTACACCTTC.

The chain combines TRBV6-1 with TRBJ1-1; maybe TRBD1 (5 bases). Germline-derived CDR1 and CDR2 are MNHNS and SASEGT. CDR3 size: 15 residues. V lost 5 bases and J 5 bases, leaving 18 bases between the germline ends. DNA of the CDR3: TGTGCCAGCAGTCGGGGGGATGGGGGAGGAACTGAAGCTTTCTTT. It codes for CASSRGDGGGTEAFF.

This clone was seen only once. At one of its ends the junction is not consistent with the germline gene, which may arise from a read error. This sample includes further DNA sequences coding for the same CDR3. The chain is built from TRBV10-3 and TRBJ1-3; D is ambiguous. The length of the CDR3 is 13 residues. Germline CDR1 and CDR2: ENHRY and SYGVKD. The CDR3 nucleotides read TGCGCCATCAGTGAGACAAAAGGAAACACCATATATTTT. Amino acids: CAISETKGNTIYF.

The chain recombines TRBV28 with TRBJ2-3, with TRBD2 matching over 8 bases. Germline-derived CDR1 and CDR2 are MDHEN and SYDVKM. The CDR3 totals 15 residues. Trimming at V came to 6 bases and at J to 4 bases, leaving 9 bases not matched to a gene. The CDR3 is CASSDGAGAADTQYF. Here the CDR3 DNA reads TGTGCCAGCAGCGACGGAGCGGGAGCGGCAGATACGCAGTATTTT.

This clone has just a few counts. The chain joins TRBV10-2 to TRBJ2-7, with 7 bases matching TRBD2. This CDR3 has 13 residues. V trimming: 6 bases; J trimming: 0 bases; junction bases outside the gene matches: 2. Germline assignment: CDR1 WSHSY and CDR2 SAAADI. In DNA form, the CDR3 reads TGCGCCAGCAGGGGCGGGAGCTCCTACGAGCAGTACTTC. Translation: CASRGGSSYEQYF.

The J gene is TRBJ2-1, the V gene TRBV5-4, with 7 nucleotides matching TRBD2. V gave up 4 bases and J gave up 8 bases; unmatched junction bases: 15. The CDR3 consists of 16 residues. Germline lookup yields CDR1 SGHNT and CDR2 YYREEE (reference sequence). DNA for the CDR3: TGTGCCAGCAGCCGAGATTCAGCGGGACCCCCCCATGAGCAGTTCTTC. Translated: CASSRDSAGPPHEQFF.

This clone came up once. The V gene is TRBV23-1, the J gene TRBJ1-2; no reliable D call. TRBV23-1 is marked as an open reading frame, function uncertain. V dropped 1 base and J dropped 6 bases, with 9 bases sitting between them. CDR3 length: 13 residues. The CDR3 DNA follows: TGCGCCAGCAGTCAATTGGCGGTCGATGGCTACACCTTC. This translates into CASSQLAVDGYTF.

The V gene is TRBV27, the J gene TRBJ1-5; 8 positions agree with TRBD1. The ends lost 4 bases at V and 5 bases at J; junction bases unmatched: 10. CDR1 is MNHEY, CDR2 SMNVEV, per germline (reference sequence). The CDR3 is made up of 16 amino acids. CDR3 residues: CASSSLRAGGHQPQHF. The CDR3, as DNA: TGTGCCAGCAGTTCTCTGAGGGCAGGGGGCCATCAGCCCCAGCATTTT.

Details on this clone: The CDR3 does not end in the conserved phenylalanine or tryptophan, so this is likely a read error. The chain recombines TRBV6-5 with TRBJ2-7; perhaps TRBD1 as D (6 bases). CDR1 MNHEY and CDR2 SVGAGI come from the germline V gene. V shed 4 bases and J shed 6 bases, with 10 bases lying between them. The CDR3 is 12 residues long. The CDR3 here is CASSSDRSEQYI. The CDR3, as DNA: TGTGCCAGCAGTTCGGACAGATCCGAGCAGTACATC.

The chain couples TRBV11-2 to TRBJ2-6; no firm D call. Germline CDR1 reads SGHAT; CDR2 reads FQNNGV. The CDR3 is 15 amino acids. Trimming shortened V by 5 bases and J by 1 base, and 9 bases separated the two germline ends. The CDR3 coding sequence is TGTGCCAGCAGCCTAAGCAGGTCTGGGGCCAACGTCCTGACTTTC. This sequence encodes CASSLSRSGANVLTF.

The table lists this clone with a count of one. CDR3 coding DNA: TGTGCCAGCACCCCAACTAGAGTAAGGAATGAGCAGTTCTTC. This codes for CASTPTRVRNEQFF. The rearrangement uses TRBV27 and TRBJ2-1; possible D gene TRBD2, 5 bases. The germline V gene has CDR1 MNHEY and CDR2 SMNVEV (reference sequence). The V end was cut by 7 bases, the J end by 7 bases, with 17 bases between. This CDR3 region has 14 residues.

Only a few counts were recorded for this clone. The V and J genes are TRBV2 and TRBJ1-5; D gene unclear. Germline loops: CDR1 SNHLY, CDR2 FYNNEI. V gave up 4 bases and J gave up 5 bases, with 15 bases separating them. There are 15 residues in the CDR3. The CDR3 protein is CASSASAGRYQPQHF. CDR3 in DNA: TGTGCCAGCAGTGCTTCGGCAGGCAGGTATCAGCCCCAGCATTTT.

The rearrangement links TRBV7-3 to TRBJ1-1, with TRBD1 identical over 9 bases. Germline CDR1 is SGHTA and CDR2 is FQGTGA. The CDR3 is 13 amino acids. The V segment lost 5 bases and the J segment 6 bases; nucleotides outside the gene matches: 4. The CDR3, as DNA: TGTGCCAGCAGCGCACAGGGGGCCTCTGAAGCTTTCTTT. It codes for CASSAQGASEAFF.

V is TRBV9 and J is TRBJ2-7, with 8 bases matching TRBD1. Germline loops: CDR1 SGDLS, CDR2 YYNGEE. CDR3 length: 16 residues. Germline trimming cut 4 bases from V and 1 base from J; bases unmatched to any gene: 10. The CDR3 protein is CASSTALDRDSYEQYF. CDR3 sequence (DNA): TGTGCCAGCAGCACCGCCCTGGACAGGGATTCCTACGAGCAGTACTTC.

This chain joins TRBV5-1 and TRBJ1-4; 10 bases line up with TRBD1. Germline V gene data show CDR1 as SGHRS and CDR2 as YFSETQ. The CDR3 is 14 amino acids. The ends lost 4 bases at V and 8 bases at J; junction bases unmatched: 5. The CDR3 spells CASSTGTGEEKLFF. The DNA for the CDR3 is TGCGCCAGCAGCACCGGGACAGGGGAAGAAAAACTGTTTTTT.